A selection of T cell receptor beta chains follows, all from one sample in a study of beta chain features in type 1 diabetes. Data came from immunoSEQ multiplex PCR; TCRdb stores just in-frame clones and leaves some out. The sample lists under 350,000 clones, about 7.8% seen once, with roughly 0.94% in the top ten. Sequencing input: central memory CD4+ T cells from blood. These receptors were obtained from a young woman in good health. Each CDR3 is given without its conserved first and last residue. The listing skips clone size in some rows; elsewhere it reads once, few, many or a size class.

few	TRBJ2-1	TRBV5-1	ASSLGHSYNEQF
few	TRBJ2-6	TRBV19	ASGTGASGANVLT
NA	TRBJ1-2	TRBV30	AWSTDRSPNYGYT
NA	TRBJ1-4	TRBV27	ASSYRGGVSIMGKLF
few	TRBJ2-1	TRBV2	AERKGRPI
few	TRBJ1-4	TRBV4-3	ASSHRTLATNEKLF
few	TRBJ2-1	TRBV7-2	ASSLAGTGNNEQF
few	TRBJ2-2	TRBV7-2	ASSLYTRTGELF
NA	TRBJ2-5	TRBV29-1	SVLGLAGVRETQY
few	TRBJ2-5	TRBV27	ASSFLAASTQY
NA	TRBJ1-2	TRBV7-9	ASSLIQANGYT
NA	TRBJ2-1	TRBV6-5	ASSYRMDTLGNEQF
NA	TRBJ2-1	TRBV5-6	ASSPYGGRAGRAQF
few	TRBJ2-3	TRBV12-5	ASGTNRGRMVDTQY
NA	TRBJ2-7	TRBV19	ASPYYEQY
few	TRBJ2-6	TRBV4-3	ASSQQGRANVLT
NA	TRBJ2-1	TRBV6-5	ASSPWLQYNEQF
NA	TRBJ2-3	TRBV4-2	ASSQDRGQRPRY
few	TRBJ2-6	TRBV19	ASSVSPPGANVLT
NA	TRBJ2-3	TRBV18	ASSLGQISTDTQY
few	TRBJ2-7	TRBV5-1	ASSSPGGGSYEQY
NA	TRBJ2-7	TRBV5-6	ASSSSRVRSSYEQY
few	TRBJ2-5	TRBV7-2	ASSSLTSGRKTQY
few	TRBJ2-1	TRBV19	ASSLGTGGYGTGFGQF
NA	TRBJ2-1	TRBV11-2	ASSLAGGWNNEQF
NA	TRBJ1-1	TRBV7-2	ASSLQGLNTEAF
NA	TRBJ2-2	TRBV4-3	ASSQDRRGTGELF
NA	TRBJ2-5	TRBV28	ASRGGLQETQY
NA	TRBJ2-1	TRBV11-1	ASSSDRLNNNEQF
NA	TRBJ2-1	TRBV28	ASKREEREQF
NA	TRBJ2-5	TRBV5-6	ASSFRWAESMTETQY
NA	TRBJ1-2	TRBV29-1	SVEEWATGGDGYT
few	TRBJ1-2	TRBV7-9	ASSRQELYGYT
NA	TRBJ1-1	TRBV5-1	ASSLRGNTEAF
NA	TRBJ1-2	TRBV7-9	ASFGTTQTNYGYT
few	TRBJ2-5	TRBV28	ASSRIQTLRETQY
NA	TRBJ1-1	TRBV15	ATSRGAADTEAF
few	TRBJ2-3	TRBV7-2	ASSPYDASGQY
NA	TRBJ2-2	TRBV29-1	SVAAGSFPSGELF
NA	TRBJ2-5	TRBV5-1	ASSFGVGETQY
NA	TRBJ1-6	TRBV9	ASSVATGNSPLH
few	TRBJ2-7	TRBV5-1	ASSRSRTGGYEQY
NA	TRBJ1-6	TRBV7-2	ASNLREDTPLH
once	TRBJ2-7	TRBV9	ASSVVGGEQY
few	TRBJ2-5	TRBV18	ASSPPGRETQY
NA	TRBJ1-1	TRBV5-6	ASSLRQEMNTEAF
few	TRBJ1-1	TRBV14	ASSQGYLAGEAF
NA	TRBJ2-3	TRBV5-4	ASSSKETGGARQY
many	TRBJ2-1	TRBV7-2	ASSQRLAGYNEQF